This note documents a single TCR beta chain sequence. What it binds is unknown. The sample belongs to a study of OX40 agonist ivuxolimab in advanced cancers. Overall study context: All patients had ivuxolimab intravenously every 2 weeks at 0.01 to 10 mg/kg. The diagnoses of dose-escalation patients were hepatocellular carcinoma, melanoma, renal cell or head and neck cancer. Previous treatment with anti-PD-1, anti-PD-L1 or anti-CTLA-4 therapy was allowed; under 50% had received some.

Regarding the study as a whole: Certain nonresponders additionally had low normalized T-cell clonal expansion.

Germline V CDR1 and CDR2: LGHNA, YSLEER. The CDR3 covers 12 residues. The V gene lost 3 bases and the J gene lost 7 bases, with 6 bases spanning the gap. The assay was immunoSEQ multiplex PCR, and TCRdb's table has in-frame clones only and misses some. The sample shows 47,000 or so clones, around nine tenths of them seen only once. The TCR sequence derives from an adult with an advanced solid tumor such as melanoma, head and neck, liver or kidney cancer. The chain is built from TRBV4-3 and TRBJ2-2; a possible D gene is TRBD2 (5 bases). The specimen was CD4+ or CD8+ T cells sorted from blood, collected in a trial of the OX40 agonist ivuxolimab. The CDR3 reads CASSHRGGELFF. The CDR3 coding sequence is TGCGCCAGCAGCCATCGGGGCGGGGAGCTGTTTTTT.